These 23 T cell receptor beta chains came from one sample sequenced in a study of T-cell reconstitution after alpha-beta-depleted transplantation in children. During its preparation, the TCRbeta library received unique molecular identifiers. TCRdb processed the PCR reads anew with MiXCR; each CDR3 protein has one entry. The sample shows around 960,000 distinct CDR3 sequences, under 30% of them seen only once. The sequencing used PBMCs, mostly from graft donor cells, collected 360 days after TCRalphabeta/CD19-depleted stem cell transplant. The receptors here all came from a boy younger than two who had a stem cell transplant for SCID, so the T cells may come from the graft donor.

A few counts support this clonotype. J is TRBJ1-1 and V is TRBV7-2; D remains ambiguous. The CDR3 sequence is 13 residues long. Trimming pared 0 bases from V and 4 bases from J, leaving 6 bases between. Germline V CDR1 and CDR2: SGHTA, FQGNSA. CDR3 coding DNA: TGTGCCAGCAGCTTAGCGCCCTTCACTGAAGCTTTCTTT. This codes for CASSLAPFTEAFF.

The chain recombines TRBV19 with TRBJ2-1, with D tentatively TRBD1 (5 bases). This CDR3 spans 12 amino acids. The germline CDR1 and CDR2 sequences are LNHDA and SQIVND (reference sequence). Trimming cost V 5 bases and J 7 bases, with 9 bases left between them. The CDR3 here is CASSSGRNEQFF. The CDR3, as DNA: TGTGCCAGTAGTTCAGGGCGAAATGAGCAGTTCTTC.

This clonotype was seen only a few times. This CDR3 reads CASSIDQISSYNEQFF. As DNA, the CDR3 is TGTGCCAGTAGTATAGATCAGATAAGCTCCTACAATGAGCAGTTCTTC. The J gene is TRBJ2-1, the V gene TRBV19; no reliable D call. Germline V gives CDR1 LNHDA, CDR2 SQIVND (reference sequence). The V end was cut by 0 bases, the J end by 0 bases, with 9 bases between. The CDR3 extends over 16 amino acids.

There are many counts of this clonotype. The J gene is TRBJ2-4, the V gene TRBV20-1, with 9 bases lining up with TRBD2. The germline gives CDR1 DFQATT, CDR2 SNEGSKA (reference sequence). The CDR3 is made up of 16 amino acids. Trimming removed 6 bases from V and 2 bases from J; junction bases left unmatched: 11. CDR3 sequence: CSAARAGGLTKNIQYF. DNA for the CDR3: TGCAGTGCCGCGAGGGCGGGGGGGTTGACCAAAAACATTCAGTACTTC.

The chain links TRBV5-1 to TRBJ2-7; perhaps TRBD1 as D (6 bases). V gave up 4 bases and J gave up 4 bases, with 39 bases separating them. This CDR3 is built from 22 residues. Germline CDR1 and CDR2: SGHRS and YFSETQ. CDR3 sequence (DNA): TGCGCCAGCAGCCTGCTGCCCCCCGAGCCGACCGTGACAGGTCGAACTGATTACGAGCAGTACTTC. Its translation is CASSLLPPEPTVTGRTDYEQYF.

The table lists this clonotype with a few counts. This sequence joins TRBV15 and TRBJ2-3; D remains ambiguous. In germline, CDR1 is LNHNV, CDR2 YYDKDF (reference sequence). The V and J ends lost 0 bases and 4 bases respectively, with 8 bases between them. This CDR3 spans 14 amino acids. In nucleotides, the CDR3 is TGTGCCACCAGCAGAGATTTTTGGGCAGATACGCAGTATTTT. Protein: CATSRDFWADTQYF.

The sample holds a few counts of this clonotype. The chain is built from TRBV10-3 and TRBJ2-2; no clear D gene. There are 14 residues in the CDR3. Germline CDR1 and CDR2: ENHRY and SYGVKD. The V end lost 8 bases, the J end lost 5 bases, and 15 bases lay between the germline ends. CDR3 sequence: CAIGESEYTGELFF. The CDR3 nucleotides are TGTGCCATCGGAGAGTCAGAATATACCGGGGAGCTGTTTTTT.

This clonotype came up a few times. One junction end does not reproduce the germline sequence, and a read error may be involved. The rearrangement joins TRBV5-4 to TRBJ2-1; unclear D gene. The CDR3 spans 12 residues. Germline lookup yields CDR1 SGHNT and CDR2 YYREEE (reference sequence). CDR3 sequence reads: CASSLGLPDEVF. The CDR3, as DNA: TGTGCCAGCAGCTTGGGGCTCCCCGATGAAGTCTTC.

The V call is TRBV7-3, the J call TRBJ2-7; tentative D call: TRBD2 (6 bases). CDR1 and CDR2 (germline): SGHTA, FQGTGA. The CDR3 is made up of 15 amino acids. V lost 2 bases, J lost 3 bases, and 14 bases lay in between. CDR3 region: CASSLDRSGIYEQYF. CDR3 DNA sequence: TGTGCCAGCAGCTTAGATCGTAGCGGTATCTACGAGCAGTACTTC.

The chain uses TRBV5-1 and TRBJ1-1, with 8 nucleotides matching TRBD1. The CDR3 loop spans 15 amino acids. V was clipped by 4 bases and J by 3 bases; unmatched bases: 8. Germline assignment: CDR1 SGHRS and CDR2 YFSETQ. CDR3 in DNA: TGCGCCAGCAGCGGAGGACAGGGTTTATACACTGAAGCTTTCTTT. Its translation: CASSGGQGLYTEAFF.

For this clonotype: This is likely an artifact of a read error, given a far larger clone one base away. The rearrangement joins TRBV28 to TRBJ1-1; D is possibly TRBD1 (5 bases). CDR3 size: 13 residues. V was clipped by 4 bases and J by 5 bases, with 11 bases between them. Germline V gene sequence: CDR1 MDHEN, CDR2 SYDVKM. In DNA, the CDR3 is TGTGCCAGCAGTTGGCCAGGGAATACTGAAGCTTTCTTT. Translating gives CASSWPGNTEAFF.

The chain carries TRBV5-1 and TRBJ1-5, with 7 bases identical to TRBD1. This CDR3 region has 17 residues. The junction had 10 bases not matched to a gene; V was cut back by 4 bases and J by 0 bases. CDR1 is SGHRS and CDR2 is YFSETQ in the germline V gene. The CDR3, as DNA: TGCGCCAGCAGCGGTCGGACAGGACTCCTTAGCAATCAGCCCCAGCATTTT. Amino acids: CASSGRTGLLSNQPQHF. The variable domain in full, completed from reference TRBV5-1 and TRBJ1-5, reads KAGVTQTPRYLIKTRGQQVTLSCSPISGHRSVSWYQQTPGQGLQFLFEYFSETQRNKGNFPGRFSGRQFSNSRSEMNVSTLELGDSALYLCASSGRTGLLSNQPQHFGDGTRLSIL.

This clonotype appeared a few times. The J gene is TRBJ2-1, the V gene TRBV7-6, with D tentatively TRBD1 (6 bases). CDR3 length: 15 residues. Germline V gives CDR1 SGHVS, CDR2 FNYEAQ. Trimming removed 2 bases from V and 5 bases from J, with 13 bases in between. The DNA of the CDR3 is TGTGCCAGCAGCTTATCTCAGGGGCTCGACAATGAGCAGTTCTTC. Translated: CASSLSQGLDNEQFF.

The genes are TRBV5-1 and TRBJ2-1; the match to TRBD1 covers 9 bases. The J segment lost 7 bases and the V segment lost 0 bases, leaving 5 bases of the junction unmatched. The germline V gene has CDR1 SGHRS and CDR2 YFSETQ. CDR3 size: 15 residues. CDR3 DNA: TGCGCCAGCAGCTTGGGGGACAGGGTCCCAAATGAGCAGTTCTTC. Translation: CASSLGDRVPNEQFF.

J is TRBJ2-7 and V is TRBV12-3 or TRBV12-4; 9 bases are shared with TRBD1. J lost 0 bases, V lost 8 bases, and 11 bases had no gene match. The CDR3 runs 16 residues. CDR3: CASPIPQGQGSYEQYF. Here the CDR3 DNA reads TGTGCCAGCCCCATACCCCAGGGACAGGGCTCCTACGAGCAGTACTTC.

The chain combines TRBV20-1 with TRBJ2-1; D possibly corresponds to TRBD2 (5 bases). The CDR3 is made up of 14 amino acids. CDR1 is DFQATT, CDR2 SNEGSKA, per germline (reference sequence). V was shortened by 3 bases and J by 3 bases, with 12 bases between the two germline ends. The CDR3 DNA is TGCAGTGCTAGTTACGGGGTCGACTACAATGAGCAGTTCTTC. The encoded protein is CSASYGVDYNEQFF.

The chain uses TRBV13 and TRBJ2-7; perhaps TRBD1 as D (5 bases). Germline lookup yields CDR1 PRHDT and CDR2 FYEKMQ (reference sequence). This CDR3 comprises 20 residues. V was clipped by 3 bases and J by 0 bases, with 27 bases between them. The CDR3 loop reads CASSFTVVGLVKNLSYEQYF. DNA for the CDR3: TGTGCCAGCAGCTTCACTGTCGTGGGGCTGGTGAAAAACCTCTCCTACGAGCAGTACTTC.

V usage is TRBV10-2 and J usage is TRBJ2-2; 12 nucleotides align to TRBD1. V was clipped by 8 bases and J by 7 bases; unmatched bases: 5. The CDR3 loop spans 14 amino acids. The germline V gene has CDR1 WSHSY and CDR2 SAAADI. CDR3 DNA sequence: TGCGCCAGCGTGGGACAGGGGGCTATCGGGGAGCTGTTTTTT. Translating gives CASVGQGAIGELFF.

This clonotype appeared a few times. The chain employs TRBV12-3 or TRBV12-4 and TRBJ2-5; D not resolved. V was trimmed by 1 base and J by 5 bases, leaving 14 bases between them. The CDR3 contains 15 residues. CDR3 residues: CASSLVVERWETQYF. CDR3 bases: TGTGCCAGCAGTTTAGTGGTTGAGAGGTGGGAGACCCAGTACTTC.

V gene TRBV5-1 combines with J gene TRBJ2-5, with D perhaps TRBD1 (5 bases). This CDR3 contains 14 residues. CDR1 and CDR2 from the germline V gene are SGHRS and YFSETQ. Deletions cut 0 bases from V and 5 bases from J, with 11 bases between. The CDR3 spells CASSLGGRVETQYF. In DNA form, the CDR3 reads TGCGCCAGCAGCTTGGGCGGCAGGGTTGAGACCCAGTACTTC. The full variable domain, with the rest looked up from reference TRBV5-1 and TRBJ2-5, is KAGVTQTPRYLIKTRGQQVTLSCSPISGHRSVSWYQQTPGQGLQFLFEYFSETQRNKGNFPGRFSGRQFSNSRSEMNVSTLELGDSALYLCASSLGGRVETQYFGPGTRLLVL.

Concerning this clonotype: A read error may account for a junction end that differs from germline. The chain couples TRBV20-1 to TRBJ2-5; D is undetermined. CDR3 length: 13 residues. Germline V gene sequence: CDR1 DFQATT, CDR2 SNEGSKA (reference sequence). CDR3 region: CGARVTLQETQYF. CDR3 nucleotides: TGCGGTGCTAGGGTGACGCTCCAAGAGACCCAGTACTTC.

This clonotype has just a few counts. The CDR3 loop is CAIGRDLMNTEAFF. CDR3 nucleotide sequence: TGTGCCATCGGCAGGGACCTCATGAACACTGAAGCTTTCTTT. V usage is TRBV10-3 and J usage is TRBJ1-1, with D perhaps TRBD1 (5 bases). There are 14 residues in the CDR3. Germline CDR1 and CDR2: ENHRY and SYGVKD. The germline V and J ends were trimmed by 8 bases and 0 bases, with 13 bases remaining between them.

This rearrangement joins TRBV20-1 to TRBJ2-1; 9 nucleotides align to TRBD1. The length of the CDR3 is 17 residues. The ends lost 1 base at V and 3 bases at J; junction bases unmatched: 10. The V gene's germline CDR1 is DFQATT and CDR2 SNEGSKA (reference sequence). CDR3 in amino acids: CSARGETRDRVYNEQFF. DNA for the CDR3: TGCAGTGCTAGAGGCGAGACTCGGGACAGGGTCTACAATGAGCAGTTCTTC.